This T cell receptor beta chain emerged from a study of blood T cell repertoires in COVID-19. About the research overall: Both acute and convalescent COVID-19 samples were obtained from the United States, Italy and Spain. T cells, B-cell-depleted T cells, or PBMCs provided the cDNA or gDNA that served as material.

Original analysis: Reference gene primers were amplified, and this amplification served to estimate nucleated cell counts. Sequencing used immunoSEQ multiplex PCR; TCRdb keeps in-frame clones, though not all of them. V, J and clone size are taken as reported in that table, and D and trimming were inferred from the DNA itself. The sample gives 60,000 to 75,000 clones, about 85% of which show up once; about 4.2% is in the top ten. Trimming took off 0 bases at V and 6 bases at J, with 14 bases between the two ends. Germline loops: CDR1 SGDLS, CDR2 YYNGEE. This CDR3 contains 15 residues. Sequenced material: peripheral blood. This TCR came from a man between 65 and 85 years old with active COVID-19. The chain links TRBV9 to TRBJ2-3; possibly TRBD1 for D (5 bases). The CDR3 region has the DNA TGTGCCAGCAGCGTAGCTCTCACAGGAACCGATACGCAGTATTTT. Translated: CASSVALTGTDTQYF. The full variable domain, its missing parts supplied by reference TRBV9 and TRBJ2-3, is DSGVTQTPKHLITATGQRVTLRCSPRSGDLSVYWYQQSLDQGLQFLIQYYNGEERAKGNILERFSAQQFPDLHSELNLSSLELGDSALYFCASSVALTGTDTQYFGPGTRLTVL.